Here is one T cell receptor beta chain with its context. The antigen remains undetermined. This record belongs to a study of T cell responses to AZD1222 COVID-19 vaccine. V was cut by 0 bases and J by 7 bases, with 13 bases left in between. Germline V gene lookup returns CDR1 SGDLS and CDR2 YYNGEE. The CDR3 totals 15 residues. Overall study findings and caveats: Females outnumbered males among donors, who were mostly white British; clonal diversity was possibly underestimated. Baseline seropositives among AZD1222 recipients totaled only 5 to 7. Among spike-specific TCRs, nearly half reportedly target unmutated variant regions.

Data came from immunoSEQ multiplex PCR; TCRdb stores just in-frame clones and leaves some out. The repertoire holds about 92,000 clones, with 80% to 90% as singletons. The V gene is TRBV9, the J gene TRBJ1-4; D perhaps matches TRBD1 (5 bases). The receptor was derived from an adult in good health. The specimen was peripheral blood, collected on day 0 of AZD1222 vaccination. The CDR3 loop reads CASSVGGDFSEKLFF. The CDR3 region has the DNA TGTGCCAGCAGCGTAGGGGGCGACTTTTCTGAAAAACTGTTTTTT.